These 23 T cell receptor beta chains were sequenced from one sample in a study of cytomegalovirus exposure and HLA in healthy donors. Amplification used 60 Vbeta primers and 13 Jbeta primers. Clones were sequenced by immunoSEQ multiplex PCR, and TCRdb holds only the in-frame ones, with some missing. This sample has around 99,000 clones, with roughly four fifths found just once. Specimen: PBMCs. The receptors derive from a man younger than 35 in good health and CMV-seronegative.

This clone was counted a few times. V usage is TRBV6-5 and J usage is TRBJ2-6, with D possibly TRBD2 on 6 matching bases. The CDR3 covers 15 residues. V lost 6 bases to trimming and J lost 2 bases, with 11 bases between them. The germline CDR1 and CDR2 sequences are MNHEY and SVGAGI. CDR3 bases: TGTGCCAGCAGCCCTACGGGGGCTGGGGCCAACGTCCTGACTTTC. This encodes CASSPTGAGANVLTF.

The table lists this clone with a few counts. V gene TRBV19 combines with J gene TRBJ1-1, with 9 positions matching TRBD1. The junction had 0 bases not matched to a gene; V was cut back by 4 bases and J by 3 bases. This CDR3 spans 13 amino acids. The germline V gene has CDR1 LNHDA and CDR2 SQIVND (reference sequence). The CDR3 nucleotides read TGTGCCAGTAGTAGACAGGGGGACACTGAAGCTTTCTTT. Translated: CASSRQGDTEAFF.

The chain couples TRBV6-1 to TRBJ2-2, with D tentatively TRBD2 (6 bases). The germline V gene has CDR1 MNHNS and CDR2 SASEGT. The CDR3 is 15 amino acids. The V end was cut by 3 bases, the J end by 6 bases, with 14 bases between. The CDR3 coding sequence is TGTGCCAGCAGTGATGGGAGGACGAGCTCCGGGGAGCTGTTTTTT. It codes for CASSDGRTSSGELFF.

This clone was detected once. The chain joins TRBV6-6 to TRBJ2-1; no firm D call. The V end lost 5 bases, the J end lost 7 bases, and 6 bases lay between the germline ends. The CDR3 extends over 11 amino acids. Germline CDR1 and CDR2: MNHNY and SVGAGI (reference sequence). The CDR3 sequence: CASSPSNEQFF. CDR3 sequence (DNA): TGTGCCAGCAGTCCCAGTAATGAGCAGTTCTTC.

The V gene is TRBV6-1, the J gene TRBJ2-3, with 9 bases aligning to TRBD2. Trimming took 10 bases from V and 2 from J; bases not matched to a gene: 7. Germline loops: CDR1 MNHNS, CDR2 SASEGT. There are 14 residues in the CDR3. The CDR3 loop reads CATKLAGVTDTQYF. CDR3 bases: TGTGCCACCAAACTAGCGGGCGTCACAGATACGCAGTATTTT.

The V call is TRBV15, the J call TRBJ2-7; 8 nucleotides align to TRBD1. The CDR3 sequence is 14 residues long. Unmatched junction bases numbered 5, after V lost 5 bases and J lost 2 bases. In germline, CDR1 is LNHNV, CDR2 YYDKDF (reference sequence). CDR3 residues: CATSQRTGTYEQYF. In DNA, the CDR3 is TGTGCCACCAGCCAGAGGACAGGGACCTACGAGCAGTACTTC.

This clone has just one count. The chain links TRBV19 to TRBJ1-2, with TRBD1 identical over 9 bases. V gave up 7 bases and J gave up 4 bases; unmatched junction bases: 10. CDR1 is LNHDA, CDR2 SQIVND, per germline (reference sequence). This CDR3 is built from 15 residues. CDR3 region: CASTPGQGLVYGYTF. For the CDR3, the DNA is TGTGCCAGTACCCCCGGACAGGGGCTAGTCTATGGCTACACCTTC.

Details on this clone: This CDR3 is also generated by other DNA sequences in the sample. The genes are TRBV5-6 and TRBJ1-5, with 7 bases fitting TRBD1. V dropped 3 bases and J dropped 6; count of bases not matched to a gene: 0. In germline, CDR1 is SGHDT, CDR2 YYEEEE. This CDR3 is built from 12 residues. CDR3 in DNA: TGTGCCAGCAGCTACAGGGGTCAGCCCCAGCATTTT. It specifies CASSYRGQPQHF.

The chain recombines TRBV7-8 with TRBJ2-7; 7 bases are a match to TRBD1. The germline V gene has CDR1 SGHVS and CDR2 FQNEAQ. This CDR3 region has 15 residues. With V trimmed by 5 bases and J by 7 bases, 14 bases remained unmatched. CDR3 in DNA: TGTGCCAGCAGCCCAGACAGGGCCCCTCAGGGGGAGCAGTACTTC. This codes for CASSPDRAPQGEQYF.

The V gene is TRBV7-3, the J gene TRBJ2-2, with a tentative D call TRBD1 (6 bases). The V gene lost 3 bases and the J gene lost 5 bases, with 10 bases spanning the gap. This CDR3 is 14 amino acids long. Germline-derived CDR1 and CDR2 are SGHTA and FQGTGA. In DNA, the CDR3 is TGTGCCAGCAGCTTGTCAGGGGTTACCGGGGAGCTGTTTTTT. Translation: CASSLSGVTGELFF.

The rearrangement links TRBV5-1 to TRBJ2-3, with a possible D match to TRBD1 (6 bases). V lost 6 bases and J lost 2, with 10 bases in between. CDR1 and CDR2 from the germline V gene are SGHRS and YFSETQ. The CDR3 loop spans 13 amino acids. The CDR3 sequence is CASKQGNTDTQYF. The CDR3 nucleotides are TGCGCCAGCAAACAGGGTAACACAGATACGCAGTATTTT.

The chain uses TRBV7-3 and TRBJ2-1; 8 bases line up with TRBD2. With 5 bases clipped from V and 5 bases from J, the junction kept 5 bases outside the gene matches. The CDR3 consists of 14 residues. Looked up from germline, CDR1 is SGHTA and CDR2 is FQGTGA. The CDR3 nucleotides read TGTGCCAGCAGCCTAAGCGGGAGCAACAATGAGCAGTTCTTC. It translates to CASSLSGSNNEQFF.

CDR3 sequence: CASSVGQGKVGYTF. The CDR3 nucleotides are TGTGCCAGCAGCGTAGGCCAGGGGAAGGTCGGCTACACCTTC. The gene calls are TRBV9 and TRBJ1-2; the D gene is possibly TRBD1 (6 bases). This CDR3 contains 14 residues. Germline V gives CDR1 SGDLS, CDR2 YYNGEE. V was clipped by 0 bases and J by 8 bases, with 14 bases between them.

The sample holds a few counts of this clone. The gene calls are TRBV6-1 and TRBJ2-1; TRBD1 might be the D (6 bases). The CDR3 loop spans 13 amino acids. Per the germline V gene, CDR1 is MNHNS and CDR2 is SASEGT. V lost 10 bases and J lost 8, with 18 bases in between. The CDR3 DNA follows: TGTGCCACCTCCCGGACAGCCCGGGATGAGCAGTTCTTC. Translated, it gives CATSRTARDEQFF.

The V call is TRBV6-1, the J call TRBJ2-5; either TRBD1 or TRBD2 may supply D (5 bases each). The J call is in doubt because the DNA end fits TRBJ2-7 better. CDR3 length equals 14 residues. The germline V gene has CDR1 MNHNS and CDR2 SASEGT. This CDR3 reads CASRRGVGDYEQYF. CDR3 bases: TGTGCCAGCAGGAGGGGAGTGGGGGACTACGAGCAGTACTTC.

The chain is built from TRBV7-2 and TRBJ2-5; D perhaps matches TRBD1 (5 bases). The V end lost 3 bases, the J end lost 2 bases, and 7 bases lay between the germline ends. Germline V gene sequence: CDR1 SGHTA, CDR2 FQGNSA. This CDR3 is built from 13 residues. Here the CDR3 reads CASSLGRQETQYF. In nucleotides, the CDR3 is TGTGCCAGCAGCTTGGGGCGTCAAGAGACCCAGTACTTC.

The gene calls are TRBV4-3 and TRBJ2-1, with D tentatively TRBD2 (5 bases). Germline CDR1 LGHNA, CDR2 YSLEER. V shed 0 bases and J shed 11 bases, with 8 bases lying between them. The CDR3 loop spans 12 amino acids. The chain's CDR3 is CASSQDRGKQFF. Written as DNA, the CDR3 is TGCGCCAGCAGCCAAGATAGAGGGAAGCAGTTCTTC.

This chain joins TRBV5-1 and TRBJ2-1; D uncertain. Trimming cost V 4 bases and J 5 bases, with 13 bases left between them. Per germline, CDR1 SGHRS and CDR2 YFSETQ. The CDR3 has 14 amino acids. DNA for the CDR3: TGCGCCAGCAGCCCTGAGCCCATTAACAATGAGCAGTTCTTC. The encoded protein is CASSPEPINNEQFF.

The chain recombines TRBV5-1 with TRBJ2-7; no definite D call. This CDR3 is 12 amino acids long. Trimming pared 5 bases from V and 0 bases from J, leaving 6 bases between. The germline V gene has CDR1 SGHRS and CDR2 YFSETQ. The CDR3 sequence: CASRVSSYEQYF. The CDR3 nucleotides are TGCGCCAGCAGGGTCAGCTCCTACGAGCAGTACTTC.

J is TRBJ1-5 and V is TRBV10-1; TRBD1 matches 9 bases. Germline V lookup: CDR1 WNHNN, CDR2 SYGVQD (reference sequence). Trimming at V came to 6 bases and at J to 4 bases, leaving 22 bases not matched to a gene. The CDR3 sequence is 20 residues long. DNA for the CDR3: TGCGCCAGCAGGCCCCCAATACAGGGGGCGAGGCCCCCTGGGAATCAGCCCCAGCATTTT. It yields the protein CASRPPIQGARPPGNQPQHF.

V usage is TRBV7-8 and J usage is TRBJ2-7; 7 nucleotides line up with TRBD1. V shed 3 bases and J 9 bases; nucleotides not matched to a gene: 11. Germline V CDR1 and CDR2: SGHVS, FQNEAQ. CDR3 length equals 14 residues. CDR3: CASSFPGTVRPQYF. The CDR3 nucleotides are TGTGCCAGCAGCTTCCCAGGGACAGTGCGGCCGCAGTACTTC. Combining the CDR3 with reference TRBV7-8 and TRBJ2-7 gives the whole variable domain GAGVSQSPRYKVAKRGQDVALRCDPISGHVSLFWYQQALGQGPEFLTYFQNEAQLDKSGLPSDRFFAERPEGSVSTLKIQRTQQEDSAVYLCASSFPGTVRPQYFGPGTRLTVT.

The chain joins TRBV19 to TRBJ1-1, with 8 bases aligning to TRBD1. There are 14 residues in the CDR3. Germline values: CDR1 LNHDA, CDR2 SQIVND (reference sequence). V was pared by 5 bases and J by 3 bases, with 5 bases of the junction left unmatched. This CDR3 reads CASSGQGRDTEAFF. DNA for the CDR3: TGTGCCAGTAGTGGACAGGGTCGGGACACTGAAGCTTTCTTT.

This rearrangement joins TRBV5-4 to TRBJ2-5; 8 bases agree with TRBD1. V lost 0 bases, J lost 2 bases, and 6 bases stayed unmatched. This CDR3 is built from 16 residues. The germline gives CDR1 SGHNT, CDR2 YYREEE (reference sequence). The CDR3 sequence: CASSLARTGRQETQYF. The DNA of the CDR3 is TGTGCCAGCAGCTTGGCCAGGACAGGGCGACAAGAGACCCAGTACTTC.